The rows below give T cell receptor beta chains drawn from one sample of a study of blood T cell repertoires in COVID-19. Sequencing was performed with immunoSEQ multiplex PCR; in TCRdb, only in-frame clones are kept and a portion is missing. The repertoire includes approximately 170,000 clones, 70% to 90% of them detected once, and roughly 7.5% sits in the top ten. Sequencing used peripheral blood. All receptors derive from a man aged 40-50 years who had recovered from COVID-19. Each CDR3 is given with its conserved first and last residue. Each record gives: D gene, V gene, J gene, clone size, CDR3 DNA, CDR3 protein. The D gene is left open where the match is weak. Clone size, where shown, is once, few, many, or a class for clones that have expanded.

>TRBD2|TRBV4-2|TRBJ2-1|NA
TGTGCCAGCAGCCAAGCCGGGACTAGCAGCTCCTACAATGAGCAGTTCTTC
CASSQAGTSSSYNEQFF
>TRBD1|TRBV7-2|TRBJ2-7|NA
TGTGCCAGCAGCCCCGGGACAGCTTATTACGAGCAGTACTTC
CASSPGTAYYEQYF
>NA|TRBV30|TRBJ1-1|NA
TGTGCCTGGAATGAAGGGGTGAACACTGAAGCTTTCTTT
CAWNEGVNTEAFF
>TRBD2|TRBV11-3|TRBJ2-2|NA
TGTGCCAGCAGCCCGTGGGGGAGCGGGGAGGGCGGGGAGCTGTTTTTT
CASSPWGSGEGGELFF
>NA|TRBV2|TRBJ1-4|NA
TGTGCCATCCCCATTAATGCGGAAAATGAAAAACTGTTTTTT
CAIPINAENEKLFF
>NA|TRBV19|TRBJ1-1|NA
TGTGCCAGTAGTATGCTCGGGGTCACTGAAGCTTTCTTT
CASSMLGVTEAFF
>NA|TRBV10-3|TRBJ1-4|NA
TGTGCCATCAGGGACACTCGGAATGAAAAACTGTTTTTT
CAIRDTRNEKLFF
>TRBD2|TRBV4-1|TRBJ2-1|NA
TGCGCCAGCAGCCAAGTGGGACTAGCGGGAGGGCGGAATGAGCAGTTCTTC
CASSQVGLAGGRNEQFF
>NA|TRBV7-9|TRBJ2-5|NA
TGTGCCAGCAGCTTACTCTCGGAGACCCAGTACTTC
CASSLLSETQYF
>NA|TRBV9|TRBJ1-1|NA
TGTGCCAGCAGCGTAGGGGCGGGCAGCCTGAACACTGAAGCTTTCTTT
CASSVGAGSLNTEAFF
>NA|TRBV11-2|TRBJ2-2|NA
TGTGCCAGCAGCTTAGGATATGGGACAAGAACCGGGGAGCTGTTTTTT
CASSLGYGTRTGELFF
>NA|TRBV11-3|TRBJ1-1|NA
TGTGCCAGCAGCTTCGGACTTGGGACTGAAGCTTTCTTT
CASSFGLGTEAFF
>NA|TRBV9|TRBJ2-2|NA
TGTGCCAGCAGCCCAAGCGGAGGGTCCGGCACCGGGGAGCTGTTTTTT
CASSPSGGSGTGELFF
>NA|TRBV12-3/TRBV12-4|TRBJ1-3|NA
TGTGCCAGCAGTCGGACAGAGGGCACCATATATTTT
CASSRTEGTIYF
>NA|TRBV4-3|TRBJ2-7|once
TGCGCCAGCAGCCTGGATAGCGGAGGCTCCTACGAGCAGTACTTC
CASSLDSGGSYEQYF
>TRBD2|TRBV7-2|TRBJ2-2|NA
TGTGCCAGCAGCCGTGGACTAGCGGGGACCGGGGAGCTGTTTTTT
CASSRGLAGTGELFF
>NA|TRBV5-5|TRBJ2-5|NA
TGTGCCAGCAGCTTGGGTAAAGCAGAGACCCAGTACTTC
CASSLGKAETQYF
>TRBD1|TRBV27|TRBJ2-7|NA
TGTGCCAGCAGTTCAGGACAGGGGAGCACCGAGCAGTACTTC
CASSSGQGSTEQYF
>NA|TRBV6-5|TRBJ1-1|NA
TGTGCCAGCAGTTACTCGACAGGTCCTGAAGCTTTCTTT
CASSYSTGPEAFF
>NA|TRBV4-1|TRBJ2-6|NA
TGCGCCAGCAGCCAAGAGGGGGCGGACCGCTCTGGGGCCAACGTCCTGACTTTC
CASSQEGADRSGANVLTF
>TRBD1|TRBV27|TRBJ2-1|NA
TGTGCCAGCAGTTTAGCCAATTACTACAGGGGTGAGCAGTTCTTC
CASSLANYYRGEQFF
>TRBD1|TRBV6-5|TRBJ2-7|NA
TGTGCCAGCAGGCCGGGACAGGGACCCTACGAGCAGTACTTC
CASRPGQGPYEQYF
>NA|TRBV9|TRBJ1-3|NA
TGTGCCAGCAGCCCCACTCGAATGGTCCCTGGAAACACCATATATTTT
CASSPTRMVPGNTIYF
>NA|TRBV7-8|TRBJ2-7|NA
TGTGCCAGCACCCCAGGGCTGTATGAGCAGTACTTC
CASTPGLYEQYF
>TRBD2|TRBV6-6|TRBJ2-5|NA
TGTGCCAGCAGTTACTCGGCTGGACTAGCGGAGACCCAGTACTTC
CASSYSAGLAETQYF
>NA|TRBV2|TRBJ2-2|NA
TGTGCCAGCCGACTAGTTATGAACACCGGGGAGCTGTTTTTT
CASRLVMNTGELFF
>TRBD1|TRBV7-3|TRBJ2-2|NA
TGTGCCAGCAGCAGACAGGGGAACACCGGGGAGCTGTTTTTT
CASSRQGNTGELFF
>NA|TRBV20-1|TRBJ1-5|NA
TGCAGTGCTAGTACGTTCGGGACTGCCGATAGCAATCAGCCCCAGCATTTT
CSASTFGTADSNQPQHF
>TRBD2|TRBV2|TRBJ2-7|few
TGTGCCAGCAGTCTAGCGGTGGAGGAGCAGTACTTC
CASSLAVEEQYF
>TRBD1|TRBV6-5|TRBJ2-5|NA
TGTGCCAGCAGTTACTACAGGGGGCGGCAAGAGACCCAGTACTTC
CASSYYRGRQETQYF
>TRBD1|TRBV5-4|TRBJ2-7|NA
TGTGCCAGCAGCTTTGGACAGGGGGAATTGTCCTACGAGCAGTACTTC
CASSFGQGELSYEQYF
>TRBD1|TRBV2|TRBJ1-6|medium-sized
TGTGCCAGCAGTGAGAACAGGGGGCAGGGTTCACCCCTCCACTTT
CASSENRGQGSPLHF
>TRBD2|TRBV2|TRBJ2-5|NA
TGTGCCAGCAGTGACCGGACTAGCCGGGAGACCCAGTACTTC
CASSDRTSRETQYF